This passage covers 16 T cell receptor beta chains from one sample sequenced in a study of CD8 T cells in ankylosing spondylitis (dated by TCRdb to the late 2010s). The method behind the library was 5' RACE. The sample was run on an Illumina HiSeq 2500. The raw public reads went through TCRdb reprocessing: fastp at Q25, MiXCR clone calling, in-frame beta chains kept. Entries that share a CDR3 protein sequence are merged under the most common genes and DNA. The sample table holds under 150,000 distinct CDR3 sequences, of which over 9.5% were seen once. The ten most abundant clones make up about 3.8% of the sample. The sample was blood, either unsorted or a sorted T cell fraction (not recorded which). These receptors all stem from a female donor with ankylosing spondylitis or in good health (not recorded which).

This clonotype was seen many times. This chain connects TRBV29-1 to TRBJ1-1; D call uncertain. Germline V gives CDR1 SQVTM, CDR2 ANQGSEA. This CDR3 contains 10 residues. Trimming removed 5 bases from V and 7 bases from J, with 8 bases in between. As DNA, the CDR3 is TGCAGCGTTAGGTCGATTGAAGCTTTCTTT. Translation gives CSVRSIEAFF.

This clonotype has only a few counts. The V gene is TRBV10-1, the J gene TRBJ2-2; TRBD2 matches at 13 bases. The length of the CDR3 is 17 residues. Unmatched junction bases numbered 6, after V lost 4 bases and J lost 4 bases. CDR1 WNHNN and CDR2 SYGVQD come from the germline V gene (reference sequence). CDR3 in amino acids: CASSGAGLAGTTGELFF. The CDR3 DNA sequence: TGCGCCAGCAGTGGCGCGGGACTAGCGGGGACCACCGGGGAGCTGTTTTTT.

This clonotype was seen a handful of times. The chain combines TRBV5-4 with TRBJ2-7; possible D gene TRBD2, 6 bases. The length of the CDR3 is 14 residues. Germline V gene sequence: CDR1 SGHNT, CDR2 YYREEE (reference sequence). V lost 0 bases to trimming and J lost 1 base, with 8 bases between them. Here the CDR3 DNA reads TGTGCCAGCAGCTTGGCCGGGAGTTCCTACGAGCAGTACTTC. This codes for CASSLAGSSYEQYF.

This clonotype came up many times. The chain recombines TRBV4-2 with TRBJ2-7; tentatively, D is TRBD1 (6 bases). V was clipped by 0 bases and J by 5 bases, with 8 bases between them. The CDR3 has 13 residues. Germline V CDR1 and CDR2: LGHNA, YNFKEQ. This CDR3 is CASSQDNRDEQYF. In nucleotides, the CDR3 is TGTGCCAGCAGCCAAGATAACAGGGACGAGCAGTACTTC.

This clonotype was counted between two and nine times. The rearrangement joins TRBV2 to TRBJ2-1, with 10 bases fitting TRBD2. V shed 2 bases and J 6 bases; nucleotides not matched to a gene: 7. Per the germline V gene, CDR1 is SNHLY and CDR2 is FYNNEI. CDR3 length: 16 amino acids. CDR3 protein: CASSEFGLAGGNEQFF. For the CDR3, the DNA is TGTGCCAGCAGTGAATTTGGATTAGCGGGAGGCAATGAGCAGTTCTTC.

About this clonotype itself: This may be a read error, as it is one base from a much larger clone. The CDR3 DNA reads TGCGCCAGCAGCTGGGACGTGCAAGAGGCCCAGTACTTC. This encodes CASSWDVQEAQYF. The chain is built from TRBV5-1 and TRBJ2-5, with D possibly being TRBD1 or TRBD2 (5 bases each). CDR3 size: 13 residues. Germline-derived CDR1 and CDR2 are SGHRS and YFSETQ.

The chain recombines TRBV2 with TRBJ2-5, with unresolved D. CDR1 is SNHLY and CDR2 is FYNNEI in the germline V gene. CDR3 length: 11 amino acids. The germline V and J ends were trimmed by 6 bases and 5 bases, with 7 bases remaining between them. CDR3 region: CASRGWETQYF. CDR3 DNA: TGTGCCAGCAGGGGATGGGAGACCCAGTACTTC.

This rearrangement joins TRBV5-1 to TRBJ1-2; a possible D gene is TRBD1 (5 bases). There are 20 residues in the CDR3. Germline loops: CDR1 SGHRS, CDR2 YFSETQ. The V end lost 1 base, the J end lost 4 bases, and 29 bases lay between the germline ends. CDR3: CASSLFTQQERRTDGYGYTF. The CDR3 DNA follows: TGCGCCAGCAGCTTGTTTACCCAACAGGAGCGCCGAACGGATGGCTATGGCTACACCTTC.

With regard to this clonotype: This may come from a read error, since a much larger clone is one base off. This sequence joins TRBV28 and TRBJ2-7; perhaps TRBD1 as D (6 bases). Germline V gene sequence: CDR1 MDHEN, CDR2 SYDVKM. V was pared by 3 bases and J by 6 bases, with 18 bases between. CDR3 length: 15 residues. In DNA form, the CDR3 reads TGTGCCAGCAGTTTCCCGAACAGGGTAGTCTCCGAGCAGTACTTC. It is translated as CASSFPNRVVSEQYF. Supplemented by reference TRBV28 and TRBJ2-7, the full variable domain reads DVKVTQSSRYLVKRTGEKVFLECVQDMDHENMFWYRQDPGLGLRLIYFSYDVKMKEKGDIPEGYSVSREKKERFSLILESASTNQTSMYLCASSFPNRVVSEQYFGPGTRLTVT.

This clonotype was seen ten or more times. V is TRBV28 and J is TRBJ1-1; possible D gene TRBD1, 5 bases. This CDR3 comprises 15 residues. Germline CDR1 and CDR2: MDHEN and SYDVKM. The germline V and J ends were trimmed by 7 bases and 1 base, with 16 bases remaining between them. The CDR3 sequence is CASTLARAGNTEAFF. CDR3 nucleotide sequence: TGTGCCAGCACCCTGGCCAGGGCGGGGAACACTGAAGCTTTCTTT.

As regards this clonotype: It may be a read error: a sequence one base away is much more abundant. This chain connects TRBV5-1 to TRBJ1-2; TRBD1 is a possible D gene (6 bases). The CDR3 runs to 14 residues. CDR1 is SGHRS and CDR2 is YFSETQ in the germline V gene. The CDR3 spells CASSLGQSVYGYPF. For the CDR3, the DNA is TGCGCCAGCAGCTTAGGACAGAGCGTCTATGGCTACCCCTTC. The full variable domain, its missing parts supplied by reference TRBV5-1 and TRBJ1-2, is KAGVTQTPRYLIKTRGQQVTLSCSPISGHRSVSWYQQTPGQGLQFLFEYFSETQRNKGNFPGRFSGRQFSNSRSEMNVSTLELGDSALYLCASSLGQSVYGYPFGSGTRLTVV.

This clonotype occurred many times. The gene calls are TRBV7-2 and TRBJ2-3, with 11 bases aligning to TRBD1. Losses at the gene ends were 5 bases for V and 2 bases for J; bases not matched to a gene: 3. Per germline, CDR1 SGHTA and CDR2 FQGNSA. The CDR3 length is 15 residues. The CDR3 is CASSVGQGDTDTQYF. The CDR3 DNA reads as TGTGCCAGCAGCGTGGGACAGGGGGACACAGATACGCAGTATTTT.

This clonotype showed up many times. The chain employs TRBV5-1 and TRBJ2-2; D gene ambiguous. In germline, CDR1 is SGHRS, CDR2 YFSETQ. CDR3 length: 16 amino acids. Deletions cut 1 base from V and 1 base from J, with 11 bases between. CDR3 residues: CASSLWFSRNTGELFF. CDR3 DNA: TGCGCCAGCAGCTTGTGGTTCAGCCGGAACACCGGGGAGCTGTTTTTT.

This clonotype has a count of ten or more. V is TRBV5-1 and J is TRBJ1-5; D is perhaps TRBD1 (6 bases). The V gene's germline CDR1 is SGHRS and CDR2 YFSETQ. The V and J ends lost 4 bases and 0 bases respectively, with 23 bases between them. The CDR3 is made up of 19 amino acids. The CDR3 sequence is CASSQLRHGGRDSNQPQHF. The CDR3 DNA sequence: TGCGCCAGCAGCCAATTGAGACACGGGGGCCGGGATAGCAATCAGCCCCAGCATTTT.

The chain joins TRBV2 to TRBJ1-3, with a tentative D call TRBD1 (6 bases). V was shortened by 0 bases and J by 3 bases, with 12 bases between the two germline ends. This CDR3 has 16 residues. The germline V gene has CDR1 SNHLY and CDR2 FYNNEI. The CDR3 is CASSEADRFRGNTIYF. CDR3 nucleotide sequence: TGTGCCAGCAGTGAAGCCGACAGGTTCCGTGGAAACACCATATATTTT.

This clonotype was recorded at least ten times. This sequence joins TRBV12-3 or TRBV12-4 and TRBJ1-2, with a tentative D call TRBD1 (5 bases). CDR3 size: 12 residues. V dropped 10 bases and J dropped 2 bases, with 11 bases sitting between them. In nucleotides, the CDR3 is TGTGCCACCGGGGACCGGAACTATGGCTACACCTTC. This codes for CATGDRNYGYTF.